One and the same sample provided the 20 T cell receptor beta chains below, sequenced in a study of early T cells in non-severe SARS-CoV-2 infection. In TCRdb, the 5' RACE reads were re-called with MiXCR into one record per CDR3 protein. Here the sample spans more than 25,000 distinct CDR3 sequences, roughly 5.4% being singletons. The sample was whole blood. These receptor sequences come from an adult who was a healthcare worker with PCR-confirmed SARS-CoV-2 infection or an uninfected control (not recorded which).

There are a few counts of this clonotype. The chain links TRBV4-2 to TRBJ1-1; TRBD1 might be the D (6 bases). Germline CDR1 is LGHNA and CDR2 is YNFKEQ. The CDR3 covers 18 residues. Trimming took 5 bases from V and 0 from J, leaving 22 bases between them. The CDR3 sequence is CASSELFDRPSLNTEAFF. CDR3 sequence (DNA): TGTGCCAGCAGCGAATTATTCGACAGGCCCAGCCTGAACACTGAAGCTTTCTTT.

Judged by abundance, this clonotype is medium-sized. This chain links TRBV19 with TRBJ2-1; TRBD2 matches at 12 bases. The V gene's germline CDR1 is LNHDA and CDR2 SQIVND (reference sequence). Unmatched junction bases numbered 6, after V lost 6 bases and J lost 12 bases. The CDR3 is 13 amino acids. The CDR3 spells CASSSGTSGSQFF. In nucleotides, the CDR3 is TGTGCCAGTAGCTCCGGGACTAGCGGGTCGCAGTTCTTC.

This clonotype appeared a few times. The rearrangement uses TRBV20-1 and TRBJ2-3, with 7 positions matching TRBD1. V lost 6 bases to trimming and J lost 2 bases; unmatched junction nucleotides: 8. Germline assignment: CDR1 DFQATT and CDR2 SNEGSKA (reference sequence). There are 14 residues in the CDR3. The DNA for the CDR3 is TGCAGTGCCCCCCAGGACAGGCTCACAGATACGCAGTATTTT. It translates to CSAPQDRLTDTQYF.

This clonotype came up many times. J is TRBJ1-1 and V is TRBV5-1; D is possibly TRBD1 (5 bases). V shed 4 bases and J shed 1 base, with 17 bases lying between them. The CDR3 is made up of 16 amino acids. Per germline, CDR1 SGHRS and CDR2 YFSETQ. The chain's CDR3 is CASSLSERDANTEAFF. The DNA for the CDR3 is TGCGCCAGCAGCCTGTCAGAACGGGACGCGAACACTGAAGCTTTCTTT.

This clonotype was picked up many times. The chain combines TRBV29-1 with TRBJ2-5; 9 bases align to TRBD2. V lost 6 bases, J lost 1 base, and 12 bases stayed unmatched. There are 16 residues in the CDR3. The germline V gene has CDR1 SQVTM and CDR2 ANQGSEA. CDR3 nucleotide sequence: TGCAGCGTCCTTATAGCGGGAGAGGGGATCCAAGAGACCCAGTACTTC. Translated: CSVLIAGEGIQETQYF.

This clonotype was counted only a few times. V usage is TRBV28 and J usage is TRBJ2-1; D possibly corresponds to TRBD2 (6 bases). CDR3 length: 16 amino acids. V lost 7 bases, J lost 2 bases, and 18 bases lay in between. The germline CDR1 and CDR2 sequences are MDHEN and SYDVKM. CDR3 in amino acids: CASTSLRASAYNEQFF. As DNA, the CDR3 is TGTGCCAGCACCTCCTTAAGGGCTAGCGCCTACAATGAGCAGTTCTTC.

This clonotype has a count of ten or more. This chain connects TRBV18 to TRBJ1-1; 8 nucleotides match TRBD1. This CDR3 region has 15 residues. Germline CDR1 is KGHSH and CDR2 is LQKENI. The J segment lost 3 bases and the V segment lost 3 bases, leaving 6 bases of the junction unmatched. CDR3 bases: TGTGCCAGCTCACCTCAGGACAGGGTCGACACTGAAGCTTTCTTT. Its translation is CASSPQDRVDTEAFF.

The V call is TRBV6-2 or TRBV6-3, the J call TRBJ2-7; tentatively, D is TRBD1 or TRBD2 (5 bases each). V was shortened by 6 bases and J by 3 bases, with 15 bases between the two germline ends. Per germline, CDR1 MNHEY and CDR2 SVGEGT. The CDR3 has 14 residues. The CDR3 nucleotides read TGTGCCAGCAGGTCCCGGGGCCCTGGCTACGAGCAGTACTTC. Translating it yields CASRSRGPGYEQYF.

This clonotype was recorded at least ten times. This sequence joins TRBV12-3 or TRBV12-4 and TRBJ1-3, with D unclear. This CDR3 contains 12 residues. V dropped 3 bases and J dropped 8 bases, with 8 bases sitting between them. In nucleotides, the CDR3 is TGTGCCAGCAGTTTCCCGGCCCACACCATATATTTT. It codes for CASSFPAHTIYF.

This clonotype was recorded at least ten times. V and J are TRBV28 and TRBJ2-1, with 10 bases that match TRBD2. Trimming removed 3 bases from V and 2 bases from J; junction bases left unmatched: 7. The CDR3 totals 17 residues. CDR1 and CDR2 from the germline V gene are MDHEN and SYDVKM. CDR3 DNA: TGTGCCAGCAGTTTTCGGACTAGCGGAGGTACCTACAATGAGCAGTTCTTC. Translating gives CASSFRTSGGTYNEQFF.

This clonotype was observed many times. The chain combines TRBV18 with TRBJ1-2; D not resolved. Germline loops: CDR1 KGHSH, CDR2 LQKENI. This CDR3 has 12 amino acids. V gave up 5 bases and J gave up 3 bases, with 7 bases separating them. The CDR3 DNA reads as TGTGCCAGCTCAGGGGAAGACTATGGCTACACCTTC. This translates into CASSGEDYGYTF.

Ten or more counts support this clonotype. The genes are TRBV10-2 and TRBJ2-2; 8 bases line up with TRBD2. Germline loops: CDR1 WSHSY, CDR2 SAAADI. This CDR3 comprises 15 residues. V trimming: 6 bases; J trimming: 6 bases; junction bases outside the gene matches: 9. The CDR3 protein is CASREPQRESGELFF. The CDR3 DNA reads TGCGCCAGCAGGGAACCGCAGCGGGAGTCCGGGGAGCTGTTTTTT.

This chain connects TRBV20-1 to TRBJ2-3; maybe TRBD2 (5 bases). CDR1 is DFQATT and CDR2 is SNEGSKA in the germline V gene (reference sequence). This CDR3 region has 15 residues. Trimming removed 2 bases at V and 5 bases at J, with 17 bases between. This CDR3 reads CSARPAGPREDTQYF. CDR3 DNA sequence: TGCAGTGCTAGACCGGCGGGTCCCAGAGAAGATACGCAGTATTTT.

The table lists this clonotype with many counts. The chain couples TRBV12-3 or TRBV12-4 to TRBJ2-7; D is unclear. The CDR3 covers 14 residues. V gave up 6 bases and J gave up 3 bases, with 15 bases separating them. For the CDR3, the DNA is TGTGCCAGCAGACCTTCATCTCCCGGCTACGAGCAGTACTTC. Protein: CASRPSSPGYEQYF.

This clonotype showed up many times. This sequence joins TRBV6-5 and TRBJ1-1, with D unclear. Trimming took 0 bases from V and 0 from J, leaving 14 bases between them. CDR1 is MNHEY and CDR2 is SVGAGI in the germline V gene. The CDR3 length is 17 residues. This CDR3 is CASSYSVVSQLNTEAFF. DNA for the CDR3: TGTGCCAGCAGTTACTCGGTTGTAAGTCAGCTGAACACTGAAGCTTTCTTT.

The sample holds many counts of this clonotype. The V call is TRBV6-2 or TRBV6-3, the J call TRBJ1-1; D ambiguous. Germline V gives CDR1 MNHEY, CDR2 SVGEGT. The CDR3 loop spans 13 amino acids. Trimming cost V 2 bases and J 0 bases, with 4 bases left between them. The CDR3 coding sequence is TGTGCCAGCAGTTACATCATGAACACTGAAGCTTTCTTT. The encoded protein is CASSYIMNTEAFF.

This clonotype was found many times. This chain connects TRBV20-1 to TRBJ2-3, with TRBD1 as a possible D gene (5 bases). V lost 0 bases to trimming and J lost 5 bases, with 18 bases between them. Germline V CDR1 and CDR2: DFQATT, SNEGSKA (reference sequence). CDR3 length equals 16 residues. This CDR3 reads CSARDPQGGLQDTQYF. In nucleotides, the CDR3 is TGCAGTGCTAGAGATCCTCAGGGCGGTTTACAAGATACGCAGTATTTT.

This clonotype was found a few times. The rearrangement uses TRBV7-2 and TRBJ2-3; possible D gene TRBD2, 5 bases. Germline V gene lookup returns CDR1 SGHTA and CDR2 FQGNSA. The CDR3 spans 16 residues. V lost 5 bases and J lost 2, with 17 bases in between. The CDR3 region is CASSTETRRSTDTQYF. The CDR3 DNA follows: TGTGCCAGCAGCACGGAAACTAGGAGGTCCACAGATACGCAGTATTTT.

Ten or more counts support this clonotype. The genes are TRBV19 and TRBJ1-5; D gene ambiguous. Trimming stripped 4 bases from V and 7 bases from J, with 8 bases between. This CDR3 is built from 12 residues. CDR1 and CDR2 from the germline V gene are LNHDA and SQIVND (reference sequence). The CDR3 DNA reads TGTGCCAGTAGTACCCACCCCCAGCCCCAGCATTTT. Translating it yields CASSTHPQPQHF.

The chain links TRBV7-2 to TRBJ1-5; tentatively, D is TRBD1 (5 bases). The CDR3 covers 16 residues. Trimming left V 5 bases short and J 7 bases short, with 21 bases between. Germline-derived CDR1 and CDR2 are SGHTA and FQGNSA. CDR3 DNA: TGTGCCAGCAGCCCTATGGGGAGGGGAGTATTACAGCCCCAGCATTTT. It encodes CASSPMGRGVLQPQHF.